These 24 T cell receptor beta chains came from one sample sequenced in a study of T cells expressing NK-cell markers. TCRdb re-called the 5' RACE reads, yielding one record per CDR3 amino acid sequence without DNA. This listing includes fewer than 300,000 distinct CDR3 sequences. The sample taken for sequencing was blood T cells: a sorted CD56 or NKG2C T cell subset, CD4+ or CD8+ T cells, or bulk PBMC T cells (not recorded which). The receptor source for this set is a woman between 18 and 70 years old in good health.

The rearrangement joins TRBV5-8 to TRBJ1-5; TCRdb calls TRBD1, which cannot be checked without DNA. The CDR3 has 14 amino acids. Germline V gene sequence: CDR1 SGHTS, CDR2 YDEGEE. The CDR3 is CASARQGLGQPQHF. The whole variable domain, remainder taken from reference TRBV5-8 and TRBJ1-5, is EAGVTQSPTHLIKTRGQQATLRCSPISGHTSVYWYQQALGLGLQFLLWYDEGEERNRGNFPPRFSGRQFPNYSSELNVNALELEDSALYLCASARQGLGQPQHFGDGTRLSIL.

The chain is built from TRBV6-2 or TRBV6-3 and TRBJ1-1. The CDR3 loop spans 14 amino acids. Germline assignment: CDR1 MNHEY and CDR2 SVGEGT. CDR3 sequence: CASSRLRQNTEAFF.

V and J are TRBV12-3 or TRBV12-4 and TRBJ2-1; TCRdb indicates TRBD2, and absent DNA this call remains unverified. CDR3 length equals 17 residues. The CDR3 reads CASRLGLAGASYNEQFF.

The chain links TRBV20-1 to TRBJ2-1; TCRdb names TRBD1, which stays unverified in the absence of DNA. This CDR3 spans 13 amino acids. Looked up from germline, CDR1 is DFQATT and CDR2 is SNEGSKA (reference sequence). The CDR3 protein is CSARATAYNEQFF.

This rearrangement joins TRBV29-1 to TRBJ2-1; absent DNA, TCRdb's TRBD2 call cannot be checked. In germline, CDR1 is SQVTM, CDR2 ANQGSEA. The CDR3 sequence is 16 residues long. The CDR3 loop is CSAPGLAGALNNEQFF.

The chain combines TRBV5-1 with TRBJ2-3; there is no DNA to check the TCRdb D call of TRBD2. CDR3 length: 16 residues. CDR1 SGHRS and CDR2 YFSETQ come from the germline V gene. This CDR3 is CASSILAGGPTDTQYF.

The V and J genes are TRBV7-2 and TRBJ1-5; as DNA is missing, the TRBD1 call by TCRdb cannot be tested. There are 14 residues in the CDR3. Germline loops: CDR1 SGHTA, CDR2 FQGNSA. CDR3 protein: CASSSDRLWQPQHF.

The chain has TRBV20-1 and TRBJ2-4; TCRdb's D gene call, TRBD2, goes unchecked for lack of DNA. Germline CDR1 DFQATT, CDR2 SNEGSKA (reference sequence). This CDR3 has 13 residues. The CDR3 protein is CSAPGLALNIQYF.

V usage is TRBV5-5 and J usage is TRBJ2-1. The germline V gene has CDR1 SGHKS and CDR2 YYEKEE (reference sequence). This CDR3 spans 14 amino acids. The CDR3 reads CASRNDWSYNEQFF.

This chain joins TRBV18 and TRBJ2-5; the TCRdb D gene call, TRBD2, has no DNA to confirm it. The CDR3 spans 13 residues. Germline V lookup: CDR1 KGHSH, CDR2 LQKENI. The CDR3 is CASSPLQRETQYF.

The rearrangement joins TRBV6-1 to TRBJ2-5; TCRdb calls TRBD1, which cannot be checked without DNA. Germline values: CDR1 MNHNS, CDR2 SASEGT. CDR3 length: 16 amino acids. The CDR3 loop reads CASSKDRGHWQETQYF.

The chain links TRBV20-1 to TRBJ1-1; there is no DNA to check the TCRdb D call of TRBD1. The CDR3 is 13 amino acids. Per germline, CDR1 DFQATT and CDR2 SNEGSKA (reference sequence). CDR3 residues: CSAAGQGRIEAFF.

The V and J genes are TRBV14 and TRBJ2-6. Germline CDR1 and CDR2: SGHDN and FVKESK. The CDR3 sequence is 15 residues long. CDR3 loop: CASSIGASGANVLTF.

The V gene is TRBV6-2 or TRBV6-3, the J gene TRBJ1-1; TCRdb gives TRBD1 as the D gene, but with no DNA this cannot be confirmed. The CDR3 contains 11 residues. Germline V gene sequence: CDR1 MNHEY, CDR2 SVGEGT. The CDR3 sequence: CAVGGNTEAFF.

V is TRBV2 and J is TRBJ2-1; TCRdb calls TRBD2, which cannot be checked without DNA. Germline V gene data show CDR1 as SNHLY and CDR2 as FYNNEI. CDR3 size: 14 residues. The CDR3 sequence is CATGLAGGRNEQFF.

The chain links TRBV29-1 to TRBJ1-5. Germline CDR1 and CDR2: SQVTM and ANQGSEA. CDR3 length: 13 amino acids. The CDR3 loop reads CSVMIGMDQPQHF.

The chain has TRBV12-5 and TRBJ2-1; TCRdb lists TRBD2, though no DNA is available to test this call. The CDR3 has 17 amino acids. Looked up from germline, CDR1 is LGHNT and CDR2 is FRNRAP. The CDR3 loop reads CASGLPSSGPRGGEQFF.

The J gene is TRBJ1-1, the V gene TRBV10-3; the D call from TCRdb, TRBD1, cannot be confirmed without DNA. The CDR3 has 15 residues. CDR1 and CDR2 from the germline V gene are ENHRY and SYGVKD. CDR3 sequence reads: CAISESEQGVTEAFF.

This chain links TRBV7-9 with TRBJ1-1. The CDR3 runs 17 residues. The germline CDR1 and CDR2 sequences are SEHNR and FQNEAQ (reference sequence). The CDR3 sequence: CASSRVPGVNMNTEAFF.

This sequence joins TRBV12-3 or TRBV12-4 and TRBJ2-7; without DNA, the TCRdb call of TRBD1 cannot be checked. This CDR3 region has 14 residues. CDR3 loop: CASSKTGTGNEQYF.

The chain is built from TRBV13 and TRBJ2-3; TCRdb's D gene call, TRBD2, goes unchecked for lack of DNA. Germline V lookup: CDR1 PRHDT, CDR2 FYEKMQ (reference sequence). This CDR3 region has 18 residues. CDR3 residues: CASSPRAGLGGLTDTQYF.

V is TRBV5-1 and J is TRBJ2-3; no DNA is available, so the TRBD1 call from TCRdb remains unchecked. CDR3 size: 15 residues. CDR1 SGHRS and CDR2 YFSETQ come from the germline V gene. CDR3: CASSHRDGRTDTQYF.

This sequence joins TRBV20-1 and TRBJ1-4; TCRdb proposes TRBD1, but this gene call is untestable without DNA. CDR3 size: 14 residues. Germline CDR1 is DFQATT and CDR2 is SNEGSKA (reference sequence). CDR3 protein: CSAPWTGRDEKLFF.

The chain joins TRBV20-1 to TRBJ1-6. The CDR3 loop spans 14 amino acids. The germline V gene has CDR1 DFQATT and CDR2 SNEGSKA (reference sequence). CDR3 loop: CSAREGLINSPLHF.